This T cell receptor beta chain came from a study of graft-versus-host responses after intestinal transplantation. At the level of the study: Transplant recipients had multivisceral, liver-intestinal, or isolated intestinal grafts.

Looked up from germline, CDR1 is MNHNS and CDR2 is SASEGT. Trimming removed 6 bases from V and 3 bases from J; junction bases left unmatched: 11. The CDR3 consists of 15 residues. About this clone itself: The antigen remains unidentified.

Repertoires were generated with immunoSEQ multiplex PCR, while TCRdb's copy carries only in-frame clones and drops some. The sample carries 81,000 or so clones, 85% to 95% recorded once. The chain couples TRBV6-1 to TRBJ2-7; 7 nucleotides align to TRBD1. The sequence was collected from a human donor who was the organ donor for an intestinal transplant. The sample in question was unstimulated CD8+ T cells sorted from spleen or lymph node cells, obtained before transplant. The CDR3 sequence: CASRETGTRDYEQYF. CDR3 bases: TGTGCCAGCAGAGAGACAGGGACACGGGACTACGAGCAGTACTTC.